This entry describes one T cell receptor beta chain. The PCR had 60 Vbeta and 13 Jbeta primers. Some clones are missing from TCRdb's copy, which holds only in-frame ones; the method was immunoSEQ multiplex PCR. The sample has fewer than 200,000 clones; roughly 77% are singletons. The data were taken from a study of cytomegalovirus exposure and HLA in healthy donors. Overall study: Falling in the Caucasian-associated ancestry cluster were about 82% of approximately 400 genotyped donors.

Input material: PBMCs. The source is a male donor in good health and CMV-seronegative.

CDR3 sequence: CASSVSAAVHGYTF. In nucleotides, the CDR3 is TGTGCCAGCAGCGTATCCGCGGCAGTCCACGGCTACACCTTC. V gene TRBV9 combines with J gene TRBJ1-2; D not resolved. The CDR3 is 14 residues long. Germline loops: CDR1 SGDLS, CDR2 YYNGEE. V was shortened by 1 base and J by 8 bases, with 15 bases between the two germline ends.